One T cell receptor (beta chain) is described in this entry. This specimen comes from a study of blood T cell repertoires in COVID-19. Background on the study: Sites across the United States, Italy and Spain contributed samples from acute and convalescent COVID-19. T cells, B-cell-depleted T cells, or PBMCs supplied cDNA or gDNA.

Germline lookup yields CDR1 SGDLS and CDR2 YYNGEE. V trimming: 4 bases; J trimming: 6 bases; junction bases outside the gene matches: 3. The CDR3 extends over 14 amino acids. Original handling: Reference gene primer amplification yielded estimated nucleated cell counts. Profiling relied on immunoSEQ multiplex PCR, and the TCRdb table lists in-frame clones only, not all of them. That table gives V, J and clone size, and the DNA gave D and trimming. The table includes some 260,000 clones, roughly 84% detected once. Sequencing was performed on peripheral blood. This chain connects TRBV9 to TRBJ1-5; 11 nucleotides match TRBD1. The sequence came from a woman aged 18-30 years with acute or convalescent COVID-19. The CDR3 is CASSTGTGGQPQHF. As DNA, the CDR3 is TGTGCCAGCAGCACCGGGACAGGGGGTCAGCCCCAGCATTTT.